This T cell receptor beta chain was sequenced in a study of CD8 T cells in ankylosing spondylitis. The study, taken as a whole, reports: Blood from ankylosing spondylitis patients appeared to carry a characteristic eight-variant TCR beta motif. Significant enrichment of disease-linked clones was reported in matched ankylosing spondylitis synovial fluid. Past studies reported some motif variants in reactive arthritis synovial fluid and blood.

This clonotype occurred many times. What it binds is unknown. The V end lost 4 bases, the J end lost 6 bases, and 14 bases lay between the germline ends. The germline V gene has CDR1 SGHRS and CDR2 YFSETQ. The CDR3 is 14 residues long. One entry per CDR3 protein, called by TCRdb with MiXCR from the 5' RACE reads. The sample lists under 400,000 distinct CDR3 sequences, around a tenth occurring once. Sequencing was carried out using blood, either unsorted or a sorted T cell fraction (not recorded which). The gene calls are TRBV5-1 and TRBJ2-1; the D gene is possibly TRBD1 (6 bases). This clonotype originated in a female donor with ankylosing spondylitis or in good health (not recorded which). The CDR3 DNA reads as TGCGCCAGCAGCCCCGGACAGTTTTTCAATGAGCAGTTCTTC. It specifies CASSPGQFFNEQFF.